The clone carrying this T cell receptor (beta chain) was counted ten times or more. Its antigen is not identified. The germline V and J ends were trimmed by 4 bases and 4 bases, with 15 bases remaining between them. There are 14 residues in the CDR3. CDR1 SGHNT and CDR2 YYREEE come from the germline V gene (reference sequence). This sample is part of a study of T cell repertoires in cytomegalovirus infection. Study observations and caveats: HLA-C-restricted, CMV-specific TCR beta clonotypes were dominant ex vivo. Cumulated frequencies of public TCR beta families served to identify carriers of CMV plus the relevant HLA.

Each CDR3 protein gets one entry after TCRdb re-called the reads with MiXCR. This table has around 740,000 distinct CDR3 sequences, roughly 36% appearing once. Sequencing was performed on PBMCs. This rearrangement joins TRBV5-4 to TRBJ2-7; a possible D gene is TRBD1 (7 bases). The TCR originated in a human donor in good health (CMV status not recorded). Some clones in this sample may be carry-over from other donors' samples. The CDR3 bases are TGTGCCAGCAGCCCTGGGGGGACAGTTTACGAGCAGTACTTC. This codes for CASSPGGTVYEQYF.